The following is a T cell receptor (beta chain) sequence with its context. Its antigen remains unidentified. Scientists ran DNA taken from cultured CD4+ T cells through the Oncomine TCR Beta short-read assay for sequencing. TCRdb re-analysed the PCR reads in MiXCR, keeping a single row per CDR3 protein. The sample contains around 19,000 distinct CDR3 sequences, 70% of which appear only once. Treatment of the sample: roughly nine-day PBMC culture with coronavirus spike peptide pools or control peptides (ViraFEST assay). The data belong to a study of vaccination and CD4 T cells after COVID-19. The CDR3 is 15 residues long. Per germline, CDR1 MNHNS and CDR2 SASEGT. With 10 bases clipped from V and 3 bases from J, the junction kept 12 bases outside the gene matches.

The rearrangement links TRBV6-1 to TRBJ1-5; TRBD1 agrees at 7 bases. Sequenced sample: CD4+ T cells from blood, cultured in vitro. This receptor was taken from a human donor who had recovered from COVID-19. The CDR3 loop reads CATHRGGVNNQPQHF. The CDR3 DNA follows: TGTGCCACTCATAGAGGGGGCGTAAACAATCAGCCCCAGCATTTT.